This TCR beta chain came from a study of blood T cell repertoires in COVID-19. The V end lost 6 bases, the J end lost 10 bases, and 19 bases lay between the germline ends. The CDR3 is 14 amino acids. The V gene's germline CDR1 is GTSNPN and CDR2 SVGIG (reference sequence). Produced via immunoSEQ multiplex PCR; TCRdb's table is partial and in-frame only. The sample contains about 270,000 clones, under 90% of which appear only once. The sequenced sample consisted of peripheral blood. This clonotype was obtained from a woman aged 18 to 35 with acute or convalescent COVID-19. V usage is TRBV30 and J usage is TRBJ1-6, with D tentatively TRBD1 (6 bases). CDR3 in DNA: TGTGCCTGTCAAAAGGGATCAGGGGAATCACCCCTCCACTTT. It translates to CACQKGSGESPLHF.